Sequencing of this TCR beta chain was carried out in a study of T cell responses to AZD1222 COVID-19 vaccine. Points on this clone: Its cognate antigen is unknown.

Study-level findings and limits: Two AZD1222 administrations were followed by greater Spike-specific TCR breadth and depth. Repertoire sampling was restricted to post-peak T cell response timepoints. Nearly half of unique spike-specific TCRs reportedly avoided B.1.351 and B.1.1.7 mutated regions. Most donors were white British and more were female, and clonal diversity was possibly underestimated.

Germline V gene lookup returns CDR1 KGHDR and CDR2 SFDVKD. V shed 5 bases and J shed 2 bases, with 7 bases lying between them. The CDR3 runs 13 residues. Here immunoSEQ multiplex PCR was the method, and the copy in TCRdb shows in-frame clones only, minus some. The sample includes about 130,000 clones, 70% to 90% of them seen just once. The chain uses TRBV24-1 and TRBJ2-3, with D unresolved. This material consisted of peripheral blood, taken on day 0 of AZD1222 vaccination. The receptor comes from an adult in good health. The CDR3 spells CATSVGYTDTQYF. The CDR3 DNA reads as TGTGCCACCAGTGTCGGGTACACAGATACGCAGTATTTT.